One TCR beta chain is described in this entry. Single viable CD3+CD4+CD8-CD45RO+ cells were sorted as the memory CD4+ T cells. This sample was taken from a study of memory CD4+ T cells and cytomegalovirus serostatus. Only in-frame clones appear in the TCRdb table, and some are missing; sequencing was by immunoSEQ multiplex PCR. The sample includes approximately 44,000 clones, 76% of them seen just once. V gave up 1 base and J gave up 5 bases; unmatched junction bases: 6. Germline CDR1 reads SGHRS; CDR2 reads YFSETQ. The CDR3 totals 16 residues. Sequencing was performed on memory CD4+ T cells from blood. This TCR came from an adult in good health and CMV-seronegative. The chain uses TRBV5-1 and TRBJ2-5; 12 nucleotides align to TRBD2. The CDR3: CASSLIPSGGVETQYF. The CDR3 DNA follows: TGCGCCAGCAGCTTGATCCCTAGCGGGGGGGTCGAGACCCAGTACTTC.